This is a list of T cell receptor beta chains from one sample in a study of shared clonotypes between healthy human individuals. TCRdb's table, derived via immunoSEQ multiplex PCR, lists solely in-frame clones and lacks some. The table has just over 2,000,000 clones, approximately 94% seen once. The specimen was naive CD8+ T cells sorted from blood. The receptor source for this set is a man aged 18 to 30 in good health. Each CDR3 is given with its conserved first and last residue. Fields, in order: D gene, V gene, J gene, clone size, CDR3 protein, CDR3 DNA. D genes are given only for firm matches. The size of a clone is reported for some rows only, either as once, few or many, or as a class for expanded clones.

TRBD1,TRBV5-1,TRBJ2-4,-,CASRGQVKNIQYF,TGCGCCAGCCGGGGACAGGTGAAAAACATTCAGTACTTC
-,TRBV6-5,TRBJ2-2,-,CASSSPDERHTGELFF,TGTGCCAGCAGTTCCCCAGATGAACGGCACACCGGGGAGCTGTTTTTT
-,TRBV7-9,TRBJ2-5,-,CASSSLQGTQETQYF,TGTGCCAGCAGCTCCTTACAGGGCACCCAAGAGACCCAGTACTTC
-,TRBV6-5,TRBJ1-4,-,CASSPTRSTNEKLFF,TGTGCCAGCAGCCCTACGAGGTCAACTAATGAAAAACTGTTTTTT
TRBD2,TRBV6-1,TRBJ2-1,-,CASSGSGGYNEQFF,TGTGCCAGCAGTGGGAGCGGGGGCTACAATGAGCAGTTCTTC
-,TRBV6-1,TRBJ1-2,-,CASSAESIDYGYTF,TGTGCCAGCAGTGCCGAAAGTATAGACTATGGCTACACCTTC
-,TRBV7-9,TRBJ2-5,-,CASSPAVQETQYF,TGTGCCAGCAGCCCAGCGGTCCAAGAGACCCAGTACTTC
-,TRBV5-6,TRBJ2-7,once,CASSGRDYEQYF,TGTGCCAGCAGCGGCAGGGACTACGAGCAGTACTTC
TRBD1,TRBV28,TRBJ1-6,-,CASSLGQGVSPLHF,TGTGCCAGCAGTTTGGGACAGGGGGTTTCACCCCTCCACTTT
TRBD1,TRBV6-5,TRBJ1-2,-,CASSLGTGGGYTF,TGTGCCAGCAGCTTAGGGACAGGGGGCGGCTACACCTTC
-,TRBV11-2,TRBJ2-1,-,CASSLWSGNEQFF,TGTGCCAGCAGCTTATGGAGCGGAAATGAGCAGTTCTTC
-,TRBV5-4,TRBJ1-2,-,CASSPAGYGYTF,TGTGCCAGCAGCCCGGCGGGCTATGGCTACACCTTC
TRBD2,TRBV7-9,TRBJ2-7,-,CASSSGLAGGFSYEQYF,TGTGCCAGCAGCTCCGGACTAGCGGGGGGGTTCTCCTACGAGCAGTACTTC
-,TRBV4-1,TRBJ2-7,-,CASSHAGAPYEQYF,TGCGCCAGCAGCCATGCCGGGGCCCCCTACGAGCAGTACTTC
-,TRBV28,TRBJ1-1,once,CASSFQGLNTEAFF,TGTGCCAGCAGTTTCCAGGGGCTTAACACTGAAGCTTTCTTT
-,TRBV9,TRBJ1-6,-,CASSVGVVPPLHF,TGTGCCAGCAGCGTAGGGGTAGTCCCACCCCTCCACTTT
-,TRBV9,TRBJ2-2,-,CASSPGNTGELFF,TGTGCCAGCAGCCCGGGGAACACCGGGGAGCTGTTTTTT
-,TRBV9,TRBJ2-1,few,CASSRSGTNSGDEQFF,TGTGCCAGCAGCAGAAGCGGGACAAACTCTGGGGATGAGCAGTTCTTC
-,TRBV10-3,TRBJ2-7,once,CAISRDNYEQYF,TGTGCCATCAGCAGGGACAATTACGAGCAGTACTTC
-,TRBV5-4,TRBJ2-3,few,CASSLSGSTDTQYF,TGTGCCAGCAGCTTGAGCGGTAGCACAGATACGCAGTATTTT
TRBD2,TRBV4-1,TRBJ2-7,-,CASSQEGTTSYEQYF,TGCGCCAGCAGCCAAGAGGGGACTACCTCCTACGAGCAGTACTTC
-,TRBV10-2,TRBJ2-2,-,CASSDVQRNTGELFF,TGCGCCAGCAGTGATGTCCAGCGGAACACCGGGGAGCTGTTTTTT
-,TRBV4-3,TRBJ2-7,-,CASSQAEGPSYEQYF,TGCGCCAGCAGCCAAGCAGAGGGACCCTCCTACGAGCAGTACTTC
-,TRBV9,TRBJ1-2,-,CASSAPGVNYGYTF,TGTGCCAGCAGCGCGCCGGGAGTAAACTATGGCTACACCTTC
-,TRBV28,TRBJ1-5,-,CATSWGPHQPQHF,TGTGCCACCTCGTGGGGTCCGCACCAGCCCCAGCATTTT
TRBD1,TRBV27,TRBJ1-4,-,CASRPGTAINEKLFF,TGTGCCAGCAGACCCGGGACAGCAATTAATGAAAAACTGTTTTTT
TRBD2,TRBV29-1,TRBJ2-5,-,CSVESLAGGQETQYF,TGCAGCGTTGAATCATTAGCGGGGGGGCAAGAGACCCAGTACTTC
-,TRBV4-1,TRBJ1-2,-,CASSQDGSVNYGYTF,TGCGCCAGCAGCCAAGATGGGTCGGTTAACTATGGCTACACCTTC
TRBD2,TRBV5-8,TRBJ2-7,-,CASSLSASGTYEQYF,TGTGCCAGCAGCTTGAGCGCTAGCGGGACATACGAGCAGTACTTC
-,TRBV7-2,TRBJ2-1,-,CASSSPWSANEQFF,TGTGCCAGCAGCTCTCCGTGGTCGGCCAATGAGCAGTTCTTC
-,TRBV27,TRBJ2-1,-,CASSFRGDEQFF,TGTGCCAGCAGTTTTCGGGGCGATGAGCAGTTCTTC
-,TRBV19,TRBJ2-7,-,CASSGPDRDEQYF,TGTGCCAGTAGTGGGCCGGACCGAGACGAGCAGTACTTC
TRBD1,TRBV27,TRBJ2-1,-,CASSPGTGLYNEQFF,TGTGCCAGCAGTCCCGGGACAGGGCTCTACAATGAGCAGTTCTTC
-,TRBV30,TRBJ1-5,-,CAWSVLGYQPQHF,TGTGCCTGGAGTGTACTCGGGTACCAGCCCCAGCATTTT
-,TRBV4-3,TRBJ1-6,-,CASSQDQLLPPLHF,TGCGCCAGCAGCCAAGATCAGCTTCTGCCGCCTCTCCACTTT
-,TRBV4-2,TRBJ2-1,-,CASSQVGDSSYNEQFF,TGTGCCAGCAGCCAAGTGGGCGACAGCTCCTACAATGAGCAGTTCTTC
-,TRBV5-4,TRBJ2-1,-,CASSLLEDEQFF,TGTGCCAGCAGCTTGCTCGAGGATGAGCAGTTCTTC
-,TRBV14,TRBJ2-5,-,CASSQANMGASETQYF,TGTGCCAGCAGCCAAGCGAATATGGGAGCCAGTGAGACCCAGTACTTC
TRBD2,TRBV5-1,TRBJ2-2,-,CASSPLAGAGLAGELFF,TGCGCCAGCAGCCCTCTAGCGGGAGCGGGTTTGGCCGGGGAGCTGTTTTTT
TRBD1,TRBV27,TRBJ2-1,-,CASSNFWTGSEQFF,TGTGCCAGCAGCAACTTTTGGACAGGGAGTGAGCAGTTCTTC
TRBD1,TRBV5-1,TRBJ1-2,-,CASSPGTGIYYGYTF,TGCGCCAGCAGCCCCGGGACAGGGATATACTATGGCTACACCTTC
-,TRBV7-9,TRBJ2-1,-,CASSLPGNNEQFF,TGTGCCAGCAGCTTACCGGGTAACAATGAGCAGTTCTTC
TRBD2,TRBV15,TRBJ2-1,-,CATSSRGGRGYNEQFF,TGTGCCACCAGCAGCCGGGGGGGGCGTGGCTACAATGAGCAGTTCTTC
TRBD2,TRBV4-1,TRBJ2-5,-,CASSQVGGVEWTQYF,TGCGCCAGCAGCCAAGTCGGGGGGGTCGAGTGGACCCAGTACTTC
-,TRBV11-2,TRBJ2-7,-,CASSLRTMPSYEQYF,TGTGCCAGCAGCTTAAGGACGATGCCCTCCTACGAGCAGTACTTC
-,TRBV7-9,TRBJ1-2,-,CASNEENHTGKSYGYTF,TGTGCCAGCAATGAGGAAAACCACACGGGTAAATCCTATGGCTACACCTTC
TRBD1,TRBV29-1,TRBJ1-4,-,CSVHPGTGDEKLFF,TGCAGCGTTCATCCCGGGACAGGGGATGAAAAACTGTTTTTT
-,TRBV5-8,TRBJ2-2,-,CASSFGLPTGELFF,TGTGCCAGCAGCTTCGGACTCCCCACCGGGGAGCTGTTTTTT
TRBD2,TRBV5-1,TRBJ2-1,-,CASSPPTSGDGGYNEQFF,TGCGCCAGCAGCCCCCCGACTAGCGGGGATGGGGGGTACAATGAGCAGTTCTTC
TRBD2,TRBV27,TRBJ2-2,once,CASSFRTSGTTGELFF,TGTGCCAGCAGTTTCCGGACTAGCGGTACCACCGGGGAGCTGTTTTTT
TRBD1,TRBV27,TRBJ1-5,-,CASSPTGGYSNQPQHF,TGTGCCAGCAGTCCCACAGGGGGCTATAGCAATCAGCCCCAGCATTTT
TRBD1,TRBV5-4,TRBJ1-1,-,CASSWGQGNTEAFF,TGTGCCAGCAGCTGGGGACAGGGAAACACTGAAGCTTTCTTT
TRBD2,TRBV27,TRBJ2-7,-,CASGLAGAPTYEQYF,TGTGCCAGCGGCCTAGCGGGAGCCCCAACCTACGAGCAGTACTTC
TRBD1,TRBV7-9,TRBJ2-1,-,CASSLDRGPLEEQFF,TGTGCCAGCAGCCTCGACAGGGGACCGTTGGAAGAGCAGTTCTTC
TRBD1,TRBV9,TRBJ2-7,-,CASSKSPGQHPYEQYF,TGTGCCAGCTCCAAAAGCCCGGGACAGCATCCCTACGAGCAGTACTTC
-,TRBV30,TRBJ2-7,-,CAWSVDAYEQYF,TGTGCCTGGAGTGTAGATGCCTACGAGCAGTACTTC
TRBD2,TRBV11-2,TRBJ2-2,-,CASSLAGRSGELFF,TGTGCCAGCAGCTTAGCCGGGAGGAGCGGGGAGCTGTTTTTT
-,TRBV5-8,TRBJ2-7,-,CASSLLNEQYF,TGTGCCAGCAGTTTACTGAACGAGCAGTACTTC
-,TRBV5-1,TRBJ1-3,-,CASRLDSGNTIYF,TGCGCCAGCAGGTTGGACTCTGGAAACACCATATATTTT